The 28 T cell receptor beta chains presented below share a single source sample, sequenced in a study of blood T cells in healthy people across ages. Combining a sample-barcoded 5' primer with a J-beta primer mix, a second PCR ran for roughly 7 to 12 cycles. One entry per CDR3 protein results from TCRdb running MiXCR on the 5' RACE reads. The table records roughly 1.5 million distinct CDR3 sequences, roughly 43% of them present only once. The sample was blood. These receptors were collected from a woman between 18 and 29 years old in good health.

This chain connects TRBV12-3 or TRBV12-4 to TRBJ2-1; 16 nucleotides line up with TRBD2. Trimming at V came to 6 bases and at J to 9 bases, leaving 11 bases not matched to a gene. This CDR3 region has 17 residues. The CDR3 loop is CASSPGTSGRASPEQFF. The CDR3 DNA sequence: TGTGCCAGCAGCCCAGGGACTAGCGGGAGGGCCAGTCCTGAGCAGTTCTTC.

V usage is TRBV27 and J usage is TRBJ2-7; D is possibly TRBD1 (6 bases). There are 14 residues in the CDR3. In germline, CDR1 is MNHEY, CDR2 SMNVEV (reference sequence). Trimming stripped 3 bases from V and 4 bases from J, with 13 bases between. Written as DNA, the CDR3 is TGTGCCAGCAGTTTGGCCAGGGGAATATACGAGCAGTACTTC. This sequence encodes CASSLARGIYEQYF.

The chain has TRBV7-9 and TRBJ2-7; a weak D match, TRBD1 (6 bases). The germline gives CDR1 SEHNR, CDR2 FQNEAQ (reference sequence). The V end lost 10 bases, the J end lost 3 bases, and 13 bases lay between the germline ends. This CDR3 contains 12 residues. The CDR3 reads CATDRVHYEQYF. The DNA of the CDR3 is TGTGCCACGGACAGAGTACACTACGAGCAGTACTTC.

In this sample, this clonotype turned up a few times. J is TRBJ2-7 and V is TRBV6-6; no clear D gene. With 7 bases removed from V and 7 bases from J, the gap between germline ends came to 17 bases. Germline V gene data show CDR1 as MNHNY and CDR2 as SVGAGI (reference sequence). The CDR3 totals 13 residues. CDR3 amino acids: CASKTDVYNEQYF. CDR3 nucleotides: TGTGCCAGCAAAACCGACGTTTACAATGAGCAGTACTTC.

The V call is TRBV30, the J call TRBJ1-1, with D possibly matching TRBD1 (5 bases). Germline CDR1 and CDR2: GTSNPN and SVGIG (reference sequence). This CDR3 region has 15 residues. Trimming took off 7 bases at V and 1 base at J, with 19 bases between the two ends. CDR3 DNA: TGTGCCTTCAATAAGGAGAGACAGCCGAACACTGAAGCTTTCTTT. Translation: CAFNKERQPNTEAFF.

This rearrangement joins TRBV12-3 or TRBV12-4 to TRBJ1-2; 12 bases map to TRBD1. Unmatched junction bases numbered 6, after V lost 5 bases and J lost 5 bases. This CDR3 is 15 amino acids long. CDR3 sequence: CASSAGQGAWYGYTF. The CDR3 coding sequence is TGTGCCAGCAGTGCGGGACAGGGGGCATGGTATGGCTACACCTTC.

This clonotype appeared a few times. V gene TRBV20-1 combines with J gene TRBJ1-1; D perhaps matches TRBD1 (6 bases). Deletions cut 3 bases from V and 1 base from J, with 9 bases between. The CDR3 totals 13 residues. Germline V gene lookup returns CDR1 DFQATT and CDR2 SNEGSKA (reference sequence). The CDR3 DNA is TGCAGTGCTAGGCCGACAGGGAACACTGAAGCTTTCTTT. Its translation is CSARPTGNTEAFF.

J is TRBJ2-5 and V is TRBV5-1; 13 bases are shared with TRBD2. This CDR3 is built from 16 residues. Germline CDR1 is SGHRS and CDR2 is YFSETQ. The junction had 5 bases not matched to a gene; V was cut back by 5 bases and J by 1 base. In DNA, the CDR3 is TGCGCCAGCAGGGGGACTAGCGGGGCTTTCCAAGAGACCCAGTACTTC. Translation: CASRGTSGAFQETQYF.

The chain joins TRBV11-2 to TRBJ2-5; 7 positions match TRBD1. Matching the DNA end better, TRBJ2-7 makes the J call doubtful. This CDR3 comprises 17 residues. Looked up from germline, CDR1 is SGHAT and CDR2 is FQNNGV. The CDR3 nucleotides read TGTGCCAGCAGCTTAGGCTCTTACGGGACAGCAGGGTTCGAGCAGTACTTC. This translates into CASSLGSYGTAGFEQYF.

This clonotype has more than one count but fewer than ten. This sequence joins TRBV28 and TRBJ2-3; D uncertain. The CDR3 is made up of 15 amino acids. CDR1 is MDHEN and CDR2 is SYDVKM in the germline V gene. Trimming removed 6 bases at V and 4 bases at J, with 17 bases between. This chain's CDR3 is CASSPGVGVADTQYF. CDR3 bases: TGTGCCAGCAGCCCTGGGGTAGGCGTGGCAGATACGCAGTATTTT.

The V gene is TRBV5-1, the J gene TRBJ2-6, with 8 positions matching TRBD1. V lost 0 bases, J lost 3 bases, and 14 bases stayed unmatched. Germline CDR1 reads SGHRS; CDR2 reads YFSETQ. The CDR3 runs to 20 residues. CDR3 bases: TGCGCCAGCAGCTTGGTTGGGTCGGACAGGGAATTTGGTGGGGCCAACGTCCTGACTTTC. This gives the protein CASSLVGSDREFGGANVLTF.

V is TRBV20-1 and J is TRBJ1-6; no definite D call. Trimming took 1 base from V and 11 from J, leaving 12 bases between them. Germline-derived CDR1 and CDR2 are DFQATT and SNEGSKA (reference sequence). This CDR3 is built from 13 residues. CDR3 residues: CSARAAWGTPLHF. The DNA for the CDR3 is TGCAGTGCTAGAGCCGCTTGGGGTACACCCCTCCACTTT.

The chain uses TRBV25-1 and TRBJ1-1, with 7 bases lining up with TRBD1. From germline, CDR1 is MGHDK and CDR2 SYGVNS. V trimming: 11 bases; J trimming: 4 bases; junction bases outside the gene matches: 13. This CDR3 has 14 amino acids. CDR3 sequence: CAAAEGAGSTEAFF. The CDR3 region has the DNA TGTGCCGCAGCAGAGGGGGCTGGGAGCACTGAAGCTTTCTTT.

CDR3 in amino acids: CASTNHRVHITGELFF. The CDR3 nucleotides read TGTGCCAGCACCAACCACAGGGTTCATATTACCGGGGAGCTGTTTTTT. The gene calls are TRBV6-2 or TRBV6-3 and TRBJ2-2, with D possibly being TRBD1 (6 bases). Germline V CDR1 and CDR2: MNHEY, SVGEGT. The germline V and J ends were trimmed by 7 bases and 5 bases, with 20 bases remaining between them. The length of the CDR3 is 16 residues.

This clonotype appeared many times. V and J are TRBV20-1 and TRBJ2-3, with D perhaps matching TRBD1 (6 bases). Trimming shortened V by 3 bases and J by 2 bases, and 9 bases separated the two germline ends. CDR1 is DFQATT and CDR2 is SNEGSKA in the germline V gene (reference sequence). There are 13 residues in the CDR3. The CDR3, as DNA: TGCAGTGCTAGTAACAGGGACACAGATACGCAGTATTTT. This encodes CSASNRDTDTQYF.

The gene calls are TRBV4-3 and TRBJ1-3; a possible D gene is TRBD1 (6 bases). Germline V gene data show CDR1 as LGHNA and CDR2 as YSLEER. The CDR3 covers 15 residues. V lost 0 bases and J lost 8, with 14 bases in between. The CDR3 sequence: CASSQDPMAGDTIYF. The CDR3 DNA reads as TGCGCCAGCAGCCAAGACCCGATGGCAGGGGACACCATATATTTT.

J is TRBJ2-1 and V is TRBV9; TRBD2 aligns across 13 bases. CDR3 length: 14 amino acids. Trimming cost V 4 bases and J 15 bases; bases outside gene matches: 10. Germline CDR1 reads SGDLS; CDR2 reads YYNGEE. This CDR3 reads CASSPGLAGSKGFF. CDR3 DNA: TGTGCCAGCAGCCCGGGACTAGCGGGGAGCAAGGGGTTCTTC.

This clonotype was picked up a small number of times. The chain recombines TRBV5-1 with TRBJ2-1, with 9 bases matching TRBD2. Germline V gene sequence: CDR1 SGHRS, CDR2 YFSETQ. This CDR3 spans 16 amino acids. V trimming: 1 base; J trimming: 4 bases; junction bases outside the gene matches: 6. The CDR3 sequence: CASSLRAGGPYNEQFF. The CDR3 DNA reads as TGCGCCAGCAGCTTGAGAGCGGGGGGCCCGTACAATGAGCAGTTCTTC. Full variable domain (remainder filled in from reference TRBV5-1 and TRBJ2-1): KAGVTQTPRYLIKTRGQQVTLSCSPISGHRSVSWYQQTPGQGLQFLFEYFSETQRNKGNFPGRFSGRQFSNSRSEMNVSTLELGDSALYLCASSLRAGGPYNEQFFGPGTRLTVL.

This clonotype turned up a few times. The gene calls are TRBV20-1 and TRBJ2-5; no clear D gene. CDR3 length: 12 residues. Trimming removed 4 bases from V and 3 bases from J, with 9 bases in between. Germline V lookup: CDR1 DFQATT, CDR2 SNEGSKA (reference sequence). The CDR3 bases are TGCAGTGCTATCGGTGGAAAAGAGACCCAGTACTTC. This encodes CSAIGGKETQYF.

Only a few counts were recorded for this clonotype. This sequence joins TRBV12-3 or TRBV12-4 and TRBJ1-5; D ambiguous. The CDR3 contains 16 residues. V was cut by 2 bases and J by 4 bases, with 15 bases left in between. The CDR3 nucleotides are TGTGCCAGCAGTTTAACCCGCTTCCAAGGAAATCAGCCCCAGCATTTT. This gives the protein CASSLTRFQGNQPQHF.

This clonotype has only one observation. The rearrangement joins TRBV10-3 to TRBJ2-7, with D possibly being TRBD1 (6 bases). Per the germline V gene, CDR1 is ENHRY and CDR2 is SYGVKD. V lost 7 bases, J lost 4 bases, and 17 bases lay in between. The CDR3 runs to 14 residues. CDR3 bases: TGTGCCATCAACCCAGGGGCGAATCGGTACGAGCAGTACTTC. Amino acid sequence: CAINPGANRYEQYF.

The V call is TRBV12-3 or TRBV12-4, the J call TRBJ2-7; possibly TRBD2 for D (5 bases). Trimming cost V 2 bases and J 2 bases, with 19 bases left between them. The CDR3 covers 17 residues. Here the CDR3 reads CASSLLGMVAPAYEQYF. CDR3 sequence (DNA): TGTGCCAGCAGTTTACTGGGGATGGTAGCGCCAGCCTACGAGCAGTACTTC.

The chain carries TRBV20-1 and TRBJ2-1; possible D gene TRBD1, 6 bases. Looked up from germline, CDR1 is DFQATT and CDR2 is SNEGSKA (reference sequence). The V and J ends lost 6 bases and 0 bases respectively, with 12 bases between them. The CDR3 is 14 amino acids. The CDR3 region is CSAYDRSSYNEQFF. The CDR3 coding sequence is TGCAGTGCCTATGACAGGAGCTCCTACAATGAGCAGTTCTTC.

This clonotype showed up just a few times. This sequence joins TRBV11-2 and TRBJ2-7; D is unresolved. The CDR3 extends over 16 amino acids. V lost 0 bases, J lost 6 bases, and 18 bases lay in between. Germline values: CDR1 SGHAT, CDR2 FQNNGV. The CDR3 loop is CASSLEAGVAPGEQYF. The CDR3 nucleotides read TGTGCCAGCAGCTTAGAGGCCGGAGTCGCTCCAGGCGAGCAGTACTTC.

CDR3 sequence (DNA): TGCGCCAGCAGCTTGGAGGGGACGGCCTGGAATGAGCAGTTCTTC. Its protein product is CASSLEGTAWNEQFF. The chain employs TRBV5-1 and TRBJ2-1, with D perhaps TRBD1 or TRBD2 (5 bases each). This CDR3 region has 15 residues. Germline loops: CDR1 SGHRS, CDR2 YFSETQ. V gave up 0 bases and J gave up 7 bases, with 14 bases separating them.

The V and J genes are TRBV29-1 and TRBJ2-1; D may be TRBD1 or TRBD2 (5 bases each). This CDR3 contains 14 residues. V lost 0 bases and J lost 5, with 11 bases in between. Germline CDR1 and CDR2: SQVTM and ANQGSEA. CDR3 amino acids: CSVEDRDPNNEQFF. CDR3 in DNA: TGCAGCGTTGAAGACAGGGACCCAAACAATGAGCAGTTCTTC.

The chain joins TRBV25-1 to TRBJ2-1, with a possible D match to TRBD2 (6 bases). The DNA end favors TRBJ2-7, so the J call may be wrong. Per the germline V gene, CDR1 is MGHDK and CDR2 is SYGVNS. There are 16 residues in the CDR3. In nucleotides, the CDR3 is TGTGCCAGCAGTGACCGGGAGCCAAGGGGCTACAATGAGCAGTACTTC. The encoded protein is CASSDREPRGYNEQYF.

The chain couples TRBV25-1 to TRBJ2-1, with D possibly matching TRBD2 (5 bases). Germline CDR1 is MGHDK and CDR2 is SYGVNS. The CDR3 loop spans 14 amino acids. V was clipped by 4 bases and J by 10 bases, with 17 bases between them. The CDR3 sequence is CASSGRVSGYEQFF. The CDR3, as DNA: TGTGCCAGCAGTGGGCGAGTCTCGGGATACGAGCAGTTCTTC.